This TCR beta chain was captured by sequencing in a study of CXCR3-negative and CXCR3-positive naive CD8 T cells. As for this clonotype: What it binds is not known.

The authors made the TRB cDNA libraries by 5' RACE using UMI labels. No DNA is given; TCRdb re-called the 5' RACE reads and lists each CDR3 protein once. The sample totals around 95,000 distinct CDR3 sequences. General study results and limits: CXCR3-positive naive cells carried more hydrophobic TRB CDR3s than CXCR3-negative naive cells did.

Germline CDR1 SQVTM, CDR2 ANQGSEA. This CDR3 region has 17 residues. V and J are TRBV29-1 and TRBJ2-5; the TRBD1 assignment by TCRdb is unverifiable without DNA. The sample taken for sequencing was naive CXCR3+ CD8+ T cells from blood. Subset defined: CD45RO-CCR7+CD27+CD95- naive CD8+ T cells expressing CXCR3 (TNR3+). The TCR originated in a human donor in good health. Some clones in this sample may be carry-over from other donors' samples. This CDR3 is CSVEAERYDRGGETQYF.